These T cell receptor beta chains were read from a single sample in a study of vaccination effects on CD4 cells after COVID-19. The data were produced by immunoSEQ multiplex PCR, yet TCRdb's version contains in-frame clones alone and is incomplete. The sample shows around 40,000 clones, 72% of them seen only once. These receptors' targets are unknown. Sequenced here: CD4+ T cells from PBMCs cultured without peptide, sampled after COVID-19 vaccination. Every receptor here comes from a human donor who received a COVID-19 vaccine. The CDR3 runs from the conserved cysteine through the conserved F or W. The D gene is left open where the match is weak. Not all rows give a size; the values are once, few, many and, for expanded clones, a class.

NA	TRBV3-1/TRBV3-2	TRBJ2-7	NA	TGTGCCAGCAGCCAAGTCCAGGCACCAAACGAGCAGTACTTC	CASSQVQAPNEQYF
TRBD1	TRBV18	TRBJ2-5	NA	TGTGCCAGCTCACCAGGAGGGACAGGGGAGTTGGAGACCCAGTACTTC	CASSPGGTGELETQYF
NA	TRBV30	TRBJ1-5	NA	TGTGCCTGGAGTACCGCCAATTTGGGTCAGCCCCAGCATTTT	CAWSTANLGQPQHF
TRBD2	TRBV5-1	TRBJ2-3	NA	TGCGCCAGCAGCTTGGAGGCTAGCGGGAGTCCCACAGATACGCAGTATTTT	CASSLEASGSPTDTQYF
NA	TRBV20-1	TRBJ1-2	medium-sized	TGCAGTGCTAGTGGGAGCACTAACTATGGCTACACCTTC	CSASGSTNYGYTF
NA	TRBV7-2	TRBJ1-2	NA	TGTGCCAGCAGCTTAGCCCCGCGCGGGAAAGGTGGCTACACCTTC	CASSLAPRGKGGYTF
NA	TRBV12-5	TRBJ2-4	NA	TGTGCTAGTGGTTTGGTATCTGGGGGCCTGCGCGCCAAAAACATTCAGTACTTC	CASGLVSGGLRAKNIQYF
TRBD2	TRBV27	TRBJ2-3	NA	TGTGCCAGCAGTTTAGTATCTAGCGGGAGCACAGATACGCAGTATTTT	CASSLVSSGSTDTQYF
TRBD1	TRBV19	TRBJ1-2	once	TGTGCCAGTATAGAGGGGGCGAACTATGGCTACACCTTC	CASIEGANYGYTF
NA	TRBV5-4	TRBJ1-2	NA	TGTGCCAGCAGCCTCGACAGGTATGGCTACACCTTC	CASSLDRYGYTF
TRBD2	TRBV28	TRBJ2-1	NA	TGTGCCAGCAGTCCCCCGGGTGGGGCGGGGGGGCCTAATGAGCAGTTCTTC	CASSPPGGAGGPNEQFF
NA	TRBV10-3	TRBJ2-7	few	TGTGCCATCAGTAGGGGTGTCTACGAGCAGTACTTC	CAISRGVYEQYF
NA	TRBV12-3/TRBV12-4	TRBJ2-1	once	TGTGCCAGCAGGGAGGCGGGAAGGGATGAGCAGTTCTTC	CASREAGRDEQFF
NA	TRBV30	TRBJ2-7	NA	TGTGCCTGGAGCGCCACAAGCGTCGAGCAGTACTTC	CAWSATSVEQYF
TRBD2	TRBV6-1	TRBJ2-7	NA	TGTGCCAGCAGTGACCGGGGGTCTAGCGGGGGCCGTACCTACGAGCAGTACTTC	CASSDRGSSGGRTYEQYF
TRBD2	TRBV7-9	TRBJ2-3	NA	TGTGCCAGCAGCTTAACGGGGGGGACAGATACGCAGTATTTT	CASSLTGGTDTQYF
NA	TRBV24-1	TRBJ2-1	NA	TGTGCCACCAGAGGGGGGGGCCCCTACAATGAGCAGTTCTTC	CATRGGGPYNEQFF
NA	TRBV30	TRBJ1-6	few	TGTGCCTGGAGAACCGGTTCACCCCTCCACTTT	CAWRTGSPLHF
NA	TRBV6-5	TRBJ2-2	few	TGTGCCACCCGGTTCAGCGACACCGGGGAGCTGTTTTTT	CATRFSDTGELFF
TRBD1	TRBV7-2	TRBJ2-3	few	TGTGCCAGCAGCTTGGCCGGGACAGGGTTAACTAGCACAGATACGCAGTATTTT	CASSLAGTGLTSTDTQYF
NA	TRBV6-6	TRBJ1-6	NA	TGTGCCAGCAGTTACGGTGGGTCCAATTCACCCCTCCACTTT	CASSYGGSNSPLHF
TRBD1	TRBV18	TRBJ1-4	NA	TGTGCCAGCTCCCCACTCCCGGTAGCAGGGGGCAATGAAAAACTGTTTTTT	CASSPLPVAGGNEKLFF